Listed below are T cell receptor beta chains from one sample, sequenced in a study of cytomegalovirus exposure and HLA in healthy donors. Produced via immunoSEQ multiplex PCR; TCRdb's table is partial and in-frame only. The table includes approximately 160,000 clones, 85% to 90% detected once. Sequences were obtained from PBMCs. These TCRs come from a woman aged 18 to 35 in good health and CMV-seropositive. Each CDR3 is given with its conserved first and last residue. The D gene is left open where the match is weak. The size of a clone is reported for some rows only, either as once, few or many, or as a class for expanded clones.

D	J	V	length	size	DNA	CDR3
NA	TRBJ2-3	TRBV9	15	NA	TGTGCCAGCAGCGTAGACGGGACTAGCACAGATACGCAGTATTTT	CASSVDGTSTDTQYF
TRBD1	TRBJ1-3	TRBV5-1	16	NA	TGCGCCAGCAGCAATCTACAGGGGTCCTCTGGAAACACCATATATTTT	CASSNLQGSSGNTIYF
TRBD2	TRBJ2-1	TRBV5-1	16	NA	TGCGCCAGCAGCTACCAACTAGCGCTGACCTACAATGAGCAGTTCTTC	CASSYQLALTYNEQFF
TRBD2	TRBJ2-5	TRBV27	18	NA	TGTGCCAGCAGTTTATCGGGGGGCAGCGGGAGGCGTGTGGAGACCCAGTACTTC	CASSLSGGSGRRVETQYF
TRBD2	TRBJ2-1	TRBV5-4	14	NA	TGTGCCAGCAGCAAAGCGGGAGCATACAATGAGCAGTTCTTC	CASSKAGAYNEQFF
NA	TRBJ2-3	TRBV7-9	12	once	TGTGCCAGCAGCTTAATCGCAGATACGCAGTATTTT	CASSLIADTQYF
TRBD2	TRBJ2-5	TRBV18	14	NA	TGTGCCAGCTCACCGAGCGGACTAGCAGAGACCCAGTACTTC	CASSPSGLAETQYF
TRBD1	TRBJ2-3	TRBV6-5	16	NA	TGTGCCAGCAGTTACCTCGGACAGGGGAGCACAGATACGCAGTATTTT	CASSYLGQGSTDTQYF
NA	TRBJ1-1	TRBV11-3	15	NA	TGTGCCAGCAGCTTAGACCAGGGGCTGGGGACTGAAGCTTTCTTT	CASSLDQGLGTEAFF
NA	TRBJ2-7	TRBV28	14	NA	TGTGCCAGCAGTTATCAGGGGTCGGACTACGAGCAGTACTTC	CASSYQGSDYEQYF
NA	TRBJ1-1	TRBV28	13	NA	TGTGCCAGCAGTTTAGGTTTCGGAGCCGAAGCTTTCTTT	CASSLGFGAEAFF
TRBD2	TRBJ2-1	TRBV5-1	20	NA	TGCGCCAGCAGCCCTTCGAGGGCCGGGACTAGCGGGAGGGATTACAATGAGCAGTTCTTC	CASSPSRAGTSGRDYNEQFF